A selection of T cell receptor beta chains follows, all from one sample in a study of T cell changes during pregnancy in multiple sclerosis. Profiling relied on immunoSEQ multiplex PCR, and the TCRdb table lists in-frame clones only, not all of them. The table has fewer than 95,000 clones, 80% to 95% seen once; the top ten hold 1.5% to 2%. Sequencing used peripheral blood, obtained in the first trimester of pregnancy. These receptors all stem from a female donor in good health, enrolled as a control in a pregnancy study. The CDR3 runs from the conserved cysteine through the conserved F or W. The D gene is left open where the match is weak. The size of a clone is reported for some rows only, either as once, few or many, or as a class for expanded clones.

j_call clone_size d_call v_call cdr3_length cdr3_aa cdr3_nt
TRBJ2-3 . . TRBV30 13 CAWRDRGTDTQYF TGTGCCTGGAGGGACAGAGGCACAGATACGCAGTATTTT
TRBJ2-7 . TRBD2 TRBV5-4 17 CASNHSTSGRPPYEQYF TGTGCCAGCAACCACTCGACTAGCGGGAGGCCTCCCTACGAGCAGTACTTC
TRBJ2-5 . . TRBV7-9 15 CASSSIGHGQETQYF TGTGCCAGCAGCTCCATAGGACACGGCCAAGAGACCCAGTACTTC
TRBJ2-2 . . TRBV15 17 CATGDLLALTNTGELFF TGTGCCACCGGGGACCTACTAGCTCTCACGAACACCGGGGAGCTGTTTTTT
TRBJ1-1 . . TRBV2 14 CASSVREGNTEAFF TGTGCCAGCAGTGTTAGGGAGGGGAACACTGAAGCTTTCTTT
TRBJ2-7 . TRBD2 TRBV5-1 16 CASSLNELAGVWEQYF TGCGCCAGCAGCTTAAACGAACTAGCGGGAGTTTGGGAGCAGTACTTC
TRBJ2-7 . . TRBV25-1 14 CASSLDRNPYEQYF TGTGCCAGCAGTCTAGACAGGAATCCCTACGAGCAGTACTTC
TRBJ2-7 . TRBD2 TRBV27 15 CASRKLAGGSYEQYF TGTGCCAGCAGGAAGCTAGCGGGGGGCTCCTACGAGCAGTACTTC
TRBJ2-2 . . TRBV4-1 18 CASSPMDGETVGTGELFF TGCGCCAGCAGCCCGATGGACGGAGAGACAGTAGGGACCGGGGAGCTGTTTTTT
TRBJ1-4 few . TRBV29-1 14 CSVEGTQGNEKLFF TGCAGCGTTGAAGGGACGCAGGGTAATGAAAAACTGTTTTTT
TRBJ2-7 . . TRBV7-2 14 CASSLSRLSYEQYF TGTGCCAGCAGCTTATCCAGGCTCTCCTACGAGCAGTACTTC
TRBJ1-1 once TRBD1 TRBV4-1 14 CASSHIRGETEAFF TGCGCCAGCAGCCATATCAGGGGGGAGACTGAAGCTTTCTTT
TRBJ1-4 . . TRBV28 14 CASSARGFNEKLFF TGTGCCAGCAGCGCCCGGGGGTTCAATGAAAAACTGTTTTTT
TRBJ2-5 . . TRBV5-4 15 CASSSGGGIDETQYF TGTGCCAGCAGCTCCGGGGGTGGGATCGATGAGACCCAGTACTTC
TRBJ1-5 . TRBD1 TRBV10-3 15 CAISEGQGRNQPQHF TGTGCCATCAGCGAAGGACAGGGTAGAAATCAGCCCCAGCATTTT